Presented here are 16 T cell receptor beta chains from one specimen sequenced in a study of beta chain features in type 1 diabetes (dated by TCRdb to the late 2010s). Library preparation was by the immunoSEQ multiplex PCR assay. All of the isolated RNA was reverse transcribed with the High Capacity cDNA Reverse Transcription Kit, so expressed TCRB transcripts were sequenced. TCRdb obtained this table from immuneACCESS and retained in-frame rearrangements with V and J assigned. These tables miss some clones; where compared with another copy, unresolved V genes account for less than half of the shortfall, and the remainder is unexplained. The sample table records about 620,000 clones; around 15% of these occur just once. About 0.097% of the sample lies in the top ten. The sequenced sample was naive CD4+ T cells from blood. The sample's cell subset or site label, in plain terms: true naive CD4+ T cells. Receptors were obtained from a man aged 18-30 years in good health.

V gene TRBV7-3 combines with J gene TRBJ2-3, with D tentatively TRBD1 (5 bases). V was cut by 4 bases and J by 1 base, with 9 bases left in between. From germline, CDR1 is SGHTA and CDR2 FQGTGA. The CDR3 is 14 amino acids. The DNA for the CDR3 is TGTGCCAGCAGCTACGACAGAGGCACAGATACGCAGTATTTT. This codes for CASSYDRGTDTQYF.

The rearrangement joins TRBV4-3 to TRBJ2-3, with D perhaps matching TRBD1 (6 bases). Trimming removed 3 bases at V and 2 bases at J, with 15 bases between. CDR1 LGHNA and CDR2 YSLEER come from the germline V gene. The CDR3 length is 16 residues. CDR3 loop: CASSQVGQLFTDTQYF. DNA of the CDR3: TGCGCCAGCAGCCAGGTCGGACAGCTGTTCACAGATACGCAGTATTTT.

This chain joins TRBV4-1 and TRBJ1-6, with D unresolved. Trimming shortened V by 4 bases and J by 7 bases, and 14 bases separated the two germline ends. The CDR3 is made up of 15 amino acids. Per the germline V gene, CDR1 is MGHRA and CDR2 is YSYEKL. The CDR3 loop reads CASSLAPGQNSPLHF. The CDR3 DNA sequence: TGCGCCAGCAGCCTTGCACCGGGCCAAAATTCACCCCTCCACTTT.

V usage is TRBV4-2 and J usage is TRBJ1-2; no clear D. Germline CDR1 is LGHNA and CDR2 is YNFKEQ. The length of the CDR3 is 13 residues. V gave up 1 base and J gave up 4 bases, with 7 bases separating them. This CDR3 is CASSQAEGYGYTF. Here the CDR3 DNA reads TGTGCCAGCAGCCAAGCGGAAGGCTATGGCTACACCTTC.

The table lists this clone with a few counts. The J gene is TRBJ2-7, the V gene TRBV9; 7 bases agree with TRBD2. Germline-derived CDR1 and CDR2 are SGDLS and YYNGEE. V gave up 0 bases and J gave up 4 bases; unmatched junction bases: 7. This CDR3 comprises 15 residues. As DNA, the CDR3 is TGTGCCAGCAGCGTAGATGGCGGGGGAGTGTACGAGCAGTACTTC. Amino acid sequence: CASSVDGGGVYEQYF.

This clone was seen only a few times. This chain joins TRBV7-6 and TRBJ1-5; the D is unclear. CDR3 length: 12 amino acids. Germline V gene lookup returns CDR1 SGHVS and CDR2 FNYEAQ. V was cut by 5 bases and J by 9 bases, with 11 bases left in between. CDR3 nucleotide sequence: TGTGCCAGCAGCGCAAGCAAGGGGCCCCAGCATTTT. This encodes CASSASKGPQHF.

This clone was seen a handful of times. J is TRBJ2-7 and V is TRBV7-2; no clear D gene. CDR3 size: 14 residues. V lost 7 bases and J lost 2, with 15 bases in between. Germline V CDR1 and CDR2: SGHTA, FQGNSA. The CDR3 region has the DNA TGTGCCAGCACCTCCCCTGGTGGCGCCTACGAGCAGTACTTC. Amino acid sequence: CASTSPGGAYEQYF. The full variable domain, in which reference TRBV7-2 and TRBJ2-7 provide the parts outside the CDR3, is GAGVSQSPSNKVTEKGKDVELRCDPISGHTALYWYRQSLGQGLEFLIYFQGNSAPDKSGLPSDRFSAERTGGSVSTLTIQRTQQEDSAVYLCASTSPGGAYEQYFGPGTRLTVT.

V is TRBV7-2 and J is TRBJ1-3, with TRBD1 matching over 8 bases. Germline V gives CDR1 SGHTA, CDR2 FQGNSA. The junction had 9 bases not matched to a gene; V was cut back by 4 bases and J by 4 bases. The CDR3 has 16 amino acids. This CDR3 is CASSSQGQGSGNTIYF. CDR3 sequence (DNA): TGTGCCAGCAGCTCCCAAGGACAGGGCTCAGGAAACACCATATATTTT.

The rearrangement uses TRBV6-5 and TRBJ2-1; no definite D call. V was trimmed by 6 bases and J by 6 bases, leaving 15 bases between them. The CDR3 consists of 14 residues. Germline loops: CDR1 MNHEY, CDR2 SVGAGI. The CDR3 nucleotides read TGTGCCAGCAGCCAGGCTGGCTACATCAATGAGCAGTTCTTC. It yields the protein CASSQAGYINEQFF.

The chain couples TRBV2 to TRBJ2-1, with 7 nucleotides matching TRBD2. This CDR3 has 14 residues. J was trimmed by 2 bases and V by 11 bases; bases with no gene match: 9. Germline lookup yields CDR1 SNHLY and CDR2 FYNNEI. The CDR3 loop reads CARHSSGPYNEQFF. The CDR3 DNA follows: TGTGCCCGGCACTCTAGCGGCCCCTACAATGAGCAGTTCTTC.

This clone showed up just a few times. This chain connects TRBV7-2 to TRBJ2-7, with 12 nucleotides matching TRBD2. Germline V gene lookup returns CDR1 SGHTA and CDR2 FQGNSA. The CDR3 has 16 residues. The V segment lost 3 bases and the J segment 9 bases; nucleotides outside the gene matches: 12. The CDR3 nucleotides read TGTGCCAGCAGCTTGGTGGCCCAACTAGCGGGGGGCCTGCAGTACTTC. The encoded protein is CASSLVAQLAGGLQYF. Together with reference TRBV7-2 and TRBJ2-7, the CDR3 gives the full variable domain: GAGVSQSPSNKVTEKGKDVELRCDPISGHTALYWYRQSLGQGLEFLIYFQGNSAPDKSGLPSDRFSAERTGGSVSTLTIQRTQQEDSAVYLCASSLVAQLAGGLQYFGPGTRLTVT.

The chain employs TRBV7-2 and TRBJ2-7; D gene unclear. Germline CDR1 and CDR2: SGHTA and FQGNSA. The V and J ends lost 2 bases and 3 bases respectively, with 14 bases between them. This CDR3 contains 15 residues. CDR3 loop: CASSLFPSLVYEQYF. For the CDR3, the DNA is TGTGCCAGCAGCTTATTCCCCTCCCTCGTCTACGAGCAGTACTTC.

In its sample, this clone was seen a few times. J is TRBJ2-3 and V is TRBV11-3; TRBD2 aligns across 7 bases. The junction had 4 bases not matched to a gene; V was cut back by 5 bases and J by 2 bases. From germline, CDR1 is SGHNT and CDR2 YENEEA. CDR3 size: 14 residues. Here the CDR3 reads CASSPGLSTDTQYF. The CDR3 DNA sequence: TGTGCCAGCAGCCCGGGACTATCCACAGATACGCAGTATTTT.

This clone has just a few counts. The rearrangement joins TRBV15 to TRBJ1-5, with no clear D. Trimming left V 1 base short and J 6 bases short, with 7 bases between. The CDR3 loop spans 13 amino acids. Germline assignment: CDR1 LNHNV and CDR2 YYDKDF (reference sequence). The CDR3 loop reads CATSRVGRQPQHF. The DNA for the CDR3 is TGTGCCACCAGCAGAGTTGGTCGTCAGCCCCAGCATTTT.

CDR3: CASSLKLAGVLSETQYF. The DNA for the CDR3 is TGTGCCAGCAGCTTAAAACTAGCGGGAGTATTGTCAGAGACCCAGTACTTC. V usage is TRBV7-6 and J usage is TRBJ2-5, with 11 bases identical to TRBD2. Germline V lookup: CDR1 SGHVS, CDR2 FNYEAQ. V was clipped by 2 bases and J by 4 bases; unmatched bases: 9. The CDR3 has 17 residues.

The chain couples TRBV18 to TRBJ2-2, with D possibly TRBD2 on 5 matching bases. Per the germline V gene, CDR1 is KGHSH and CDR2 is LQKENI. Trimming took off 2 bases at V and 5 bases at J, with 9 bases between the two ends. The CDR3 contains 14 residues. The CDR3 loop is CASSPTRGTGELFF. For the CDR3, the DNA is TGTGCCAGCTCACCAACCCGGGGAACCGGGGAGCTGTTTTTT.